This entry describes one T cell receptor (beta chain). The antigen is undetermined. A second PCR, run for roughly 7 to 12 cycles, used a sample-barcoded 5' primer plus a J-beta primer mix. TCRdb re-derived calls from the 5' RACE reads in MiXCR, one entry per CDR3 protein. The sample lists 1.2 million to 1.5 million distinct CDR3 sequences; roughly 60% were seen once. The record originates from a study of blood T cells in healthy people across ages. Study conclusions and caveats: PBMC samples, being unsorted, prevented any conclusive comparison of naive and antigen-experienced cells.

The sample consisted of blood. This sequence originates from a man aged 18-30 years in good health.

CDR3 protein: CASSPRGGHQNTEAFF. CDR3 nucleotide sequence: TGCGCCAGCAGCCCGAGAGGGGGCCATCAGAACACTGAAGCTTTCTTT. J is TRBJ1-1 and V is TRBV5-1; 7 nucleotides line up with TRBD1. In germline, CDR1 is SGHRS, CDR2 YFSETQ. J lost 1 base, V lost 4 bases, and 10 bases had no gene match. The CDR3 is 16 amino acids.